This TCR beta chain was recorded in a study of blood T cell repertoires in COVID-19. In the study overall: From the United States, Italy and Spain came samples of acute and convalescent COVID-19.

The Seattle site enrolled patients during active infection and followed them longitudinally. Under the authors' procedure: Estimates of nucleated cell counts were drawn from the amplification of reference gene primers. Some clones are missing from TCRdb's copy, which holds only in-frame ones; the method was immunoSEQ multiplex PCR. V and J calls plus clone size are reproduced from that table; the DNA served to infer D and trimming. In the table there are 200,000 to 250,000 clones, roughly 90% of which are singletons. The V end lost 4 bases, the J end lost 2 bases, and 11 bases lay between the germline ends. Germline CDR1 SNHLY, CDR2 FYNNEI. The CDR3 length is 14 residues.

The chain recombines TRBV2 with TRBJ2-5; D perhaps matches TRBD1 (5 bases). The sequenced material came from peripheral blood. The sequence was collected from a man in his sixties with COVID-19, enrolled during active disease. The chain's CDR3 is CASSGTGIQETQYF. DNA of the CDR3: TGTGCCAGCAGTGGCACAGGTATACAAGAGACCCAGTACTTC.